The 10 T cell receptor beta chains below were found in one sample sequenced in a study of regulatory and conventional T cells in RAG deficiency (dated by TCRdb to 2015 to 2018). Before genomic DNA was extracted, conventional CD4+ T cells were isolated from blood as CD25-low CD127-high cells. Library prep was done by the immunoSEQ multiplex PCR assay. Entries here come from immuneACCESS through TCRdb and include only in-frame sequences with V and J called. Some clones fail to appear in such tables; in the studies checked, an unresolved V gene covers under half of the shortfall, and the cause of the remainder is unknown. This sample is represented by about 29,000 clones; about 95% of them were singletons. The ten largest clones add up to over 0.15% of the sample. Another study also made use of these data, one on regulatory T cells. As described in the second report: For the multiplex PCR, 52 forward TRBV primers and 13 reverse TRBJ primers were used, and amplification bias was corrected with both assay-based and computational methods.

Material for sequencing was CD25- CD4+ T cells sorted from blood. The receptors derive from a human donor in good health.

This sequence joins TRBV9 and TRBJ1-3; 7 nucleotides agree with TRBD1. Germline V gives CDR1 SGDLS, CDR2 YYNGEE. This CDR3 is 14 amino acids long. The V gene end was trimmed by 6 bases and the J gene end by 1 base; junction bases not matched to a gene: 4. CDR3 loop: CASTSGGSGNTIYF. CDR3 coding DNA: TGTGCCAGCACCTCAGGGGGGTCTGGAAACACCATATATTTT.

V gene TRBV6-1 combines with J gene TRBJ1-1; D is ambiguous. The V gene lost 5 bases and the J gene lost 6 bases, with 13 bases spanning the gap. Germline V lookup: CDR1 MNHNS, CDR2 SASEGT. This CDR3 is 13 amino acids long. The DNA of the CDR3 is TGTGCCAGCAGTCCTCCGGGGAAAGCTGAAGCTTTCTTT. This sequence encodes CASSPPGKAEAFF.

V is TRBV19 and J is TRBJ1-6, with TRBD1 matching over 9 bases. J lost 7 bases, V lost 9 bases, and 7 bases had no gene match. This CDR3 contains 14 residues. Per the germline V gene, CDR1 is LNHDA and CDR2 is SQIVND (reference sequence). The CDR3 coding sequence is TGTGCCAGCCGGACAGGGGTCCAAAATTCACCCCTCCACTTT. This codes for CASRTGVQNSPLHF. The variable domain in full, with the rest retrieved from reference TRBV19 and TRBJ1-6, is DGGITQSPKYLFRKEGQNVTLSCEQNLNHDAMYWYRQDPGQGLRLIYYSQIVNDFQKGDIAEGYSVSREKKESFPLTVTSAQKNPTAFYLCASRTGVQNSPLHFGNGTRLTVT.

The J gene is TRBJ1-4, the V gene TRBV30, with TRBD1 as a possible D gene (5 bases). The CDR3 is 14 amino acids. The V end was cut by 1 base, the J end by 8 bases, with 14 bases between. Germline-derived CDR1 and CDR2 are GTSNPN and SVGIG (reference sequence). DNA of the CDR3: TGTGCCTGGAGTGGGGGGACTCCCCCGGAAAAACTGTTTTTT. Translated, it gives CAWSGGTPPEKLFF.

This chain links TRBV27 with TRBJ1-2; D might be TRBD1 (6 bases). This CDR3 has 18 amino acids. Germline V gene data show CDR1 as MNHEY and CDR2 as SMNVEV (reference sequence). V was shortened by 2 bases and J by 4 bases, with 23 bases between the two germline ends. As DNA, the CDR3 is TGTGCCAGCAGTTTAGGTCCCCGGACAGCTCGGAGCACCTATGGCTACACCTTC. As protein: CASSLGPRTARSTYGYTF.

This chain connects TRBV2 to TRBJ2-7, with 8 nucleotides matching TRBD1. This CDR3 spans 15 amino acids. The germline V gene has CDR1 SNHLY and CDR2 FYNNEI. The ends lost 5 bases at V and 6 bases at J; junction bases unmatched: 12. In DNA form, the CDR3 reads TGTGCCAGCAGTTATACAGGGGGTAGGTCGGCCGAGCAGTACTTC. It translates to CASSYTGGRSAEQYF.

The chain carries TRBV28 and TRBJ2-7, with 13 positions matching TRBD2. The CDR3 runs to 16 residues. Looked up from germline, CDR1 is MDHEN and CDR2 is SYDVKM. V lost 6 bases, J lost 4 bases, and 9 bases stayed unmatched. The CDR3 reads CASRRTSGGAGYEQYF. The CDR3, as DNA: TGTGCCAGCAGGAGAACTAGCGGGGGGGCCGGGTACGAGCAGTACTTC. Drawing the rest from reference TRBV28 and TRBJ2-7, the complete variable domain is DVKVTQSSRYLVKRTGEKVFLECVQDMDHENMFWYRQDPGLGLRLIYFSYDVKMKEKGDIPEGYSVSREKKERFSLILESASTNQTSMYLCASRRTSGGAGYEQYFGPGTRLTVT.

The CDR3 DNA follows: TGTGCCAGCAGCCCCTTAACTGAAGCTTTCTTT. Protein sequence: CASSPLTEAFF. V usage is TRBV7-2 and J usage is TRBJ1-1, with unresolved D. CDR1 is SGHTA, CDR2 FQGNSA, per germline. The CDR3 extends over 11 amino acids. V lost 5 bases to trimming and J lost 5 bases, with 6 bases between them.

The chain has TRBV30 and TRBJ2-2, with 10 bases fitting TRBD2. V was clipped by 0 bases and J by 11 bases; unmatched bases: 9. This CDR3 is built from 15 residues. CDR1 is GTSNPN, CDR2 SVGIG, per germline (reference sequence). CDR3 in amino acids: CAWSVPAGGPSELFF. The CDR3 coding sequence is TGTGCCTGGAGTGTACCAGCGGGGGGGCCGAGCGAGCTGTTTTTT.

The chain employs TRBV6-4 and TRBJ1-5; TRBD1 matches 7 bases. CDR1 and CDR2 (germline): MRHNA, SNTAGT. The CDR3 covers 15 residues. Germline trimming cut 5 bases from V and 1 base from J; bases unmatched to any gene: 5. CDR3: CASSPQGGSNQPQHF. The CDR3 bases are TGTGCCAGCAGTCCCCAGGGGGGCAGCAATCAGCCCCAGCATTTT.